The 10 T cell receptor beta chains reported below all come from one sample, sequenced in a study of vaccination and CD4 T cells after COVID-19. As to treatment: approximately 10-day PBMC culture with coronavirus spike peptide pools or control peptides (ViraFEST assay). Antigen specificity for these receptors is unknown. The Oncomine TCR Beta short-read assay sequenced DNA from cultured CD4+ T cells. TCRdb re-called the PCR reads with MiXCR, one entry per CDR3 protein. The table records some 10,000 distinct CDR3 sequences, roughly 28% of them present only once. Sequencing was performed on CD4+ T cells from blood, cultured in vitro. These receptor sequences come from a human donor who had recovered from COVID-19.

CDR3 DNA: TGTGCCAGCAGTACCTCGGGACAGGGGGCGGGCGAGCAGTACTTC. Its protein is CASSTSGQGAGEQYF. This chain joins TRBV28 and TRBJ2-7; the match to TRBD1 covers 12 bases. The J segment lost 6 bases and the V segment lost 5 bases, leaving 8 bases of the junction unmatched. CDR3 size: 15 residues. CDR1 is MDHEN and CDR2 is SYDVKM in the germline V gene.

This chain uses TRBV5-5 with TRBJ2-7; a weak D match, TRBD1 (6 bases). Germline lookup yields CDR1 SGHKS and CDR2 YYEKEE (reference sequence). The CDR3 length is 14 residues. Trimming stripped 4 bases from V and 2 bases from J, with 13 bases between. CDR3 nucleotide sequence: TGTGCCAGCAGCAGGACAGTGATGGCCTACGAGCAGTACTTC. Translating gives CASSRTVMAYEQYF.

This clonotype was recorded a few times. J is TRBJ2-2 and V is TRBV7-2; D remains unclear. This CDR3 region has 13 residues. Trimming pared 5 bases from V and 7 bases from J, leaving 11 bases between. The germline V gene encodes CDR1 SGHTA and CDR2 FQGNSA. CDR3 coding DNA: TGTGCCAGCAGCCCCCCAACGGGCGGGGAGCTGTTTTTT. This encodes CASSPPTGGELFF.

This clonotype showed up just a few times. This chain connects TRBV6-2 or TRBV6-3 to TRBJ2-5; 9 bases align to TRBD1. Trimming cost V 1 base and J 5 bases; bases outside gene matches: 5. The CDR3 runs 15 residues. Germline V gene sequence: CDR1 MNHEY, CDR2 SVGEGT. CDR3 protein: CASSYWDRESETQYF. The CDR3 DNA follows: TGTGCCAGCAGTTACTGGGACAGGGAGTCGGAGACCCAGTACTTC.

This clonotype was found a few times. V is TRBV5-6 and J is TRBJ1-2, with D possibly matching TRBD1 (6 bases). The CDR3 length is 14 residues. The ends were cut back, 7 bases at V and 3 bases at J, with 16 bases in the middle. CDR1 SGHDT and CDR2 YYEEEE come from the germline V gene. The CDR3 spells CASRKWGRDYGYTF. Written as DNA, the CDR3 is TGTGCCAGCCGCAAGTGGGGGCGGGACTATGGCTACACCTTC.

This clonotype was picked up a small number of times. J is TRBJ2-5 and V is TRBV5-1; D possibly uses TRBD1 or TRBD2 (5 bases each). The V and J ends lost 7 bases and 1 base respectively, with 20 bases between them. The CDR3 contains 16 residues. Germline V gene sequence: CDR1 SGHRS, CDR2 YFSETQ. The CDR3 nucleotides read TGCGCCAGCGCCCCCGGGGCCGTAACCCCCCAAGAGACCCAGTACTTC. Its translation is CASAPGAVTPQETQYF.

There are a few counts of this clonotype. The chain carries TRBV7-9 and TRBJ2-2; 9 bases are a match to TRBD1. V was clipped by 5 bases and J by 4 bases; unmatched bases: 8. The V gene's germline CDR1 is SEHNR and CDR2 FQNEAQ (reference sequence). The CDR3 is 16 residues long. The CDR3 DNA sequence: TGTGCCAGCAGCAGAGGGACAGGGAGGATCACCGGGGAGCTGTTTTTT. Its protein product is CASSRGTGRITGELFF.

The genes are TRBV19 and TRBJ1-5, with 9 positions matching TRBD1. J lost 2 bases, V lost 7 bases, and 9 bases had no gene match. The CDR3 contains 16 residues. CDR1 is LNHDA and CDR2 is SQIVND in the germline V gene (reference sequence). As DNA, the CDR3 is TGTGCCAGTACTCTCCGGGACAGGGCGGGCAATCAGCCCCAGCATTTT. This codes for CASTLRDRAGNQPQHF.

This clonotype has just a few counts. For the CDR3, the DNA is TGCGCCAGCAGCTTGCAGACAGGATCCTACGAGCAGTACTTC. The encoded protein is CASSLQTGSYEQYF. The chain is built from TRBV5-1 and TRBJ2-7; TRBD1 is a possible D gene (6 bases). Trimming shortened V by 1 base and J by 1 base, and 9 bases separated the two germline ends. CDR1 and CDR2 from the germline V gene are SGHRS and YFSETQ. The CDR3 extends over 14 amino acids.

This clonotype was counted only a few times. The J gene is TRBJ1-1, the V gene TRBV29-1; 8 bases align to TRBD1. There are 13 residues in the CDR3. CDR1 is SQVTM, CDR2 ANQGSEA, per germline. Losses at the gene ends were 7 bases for V and 0 bases for J; bases not matched to a gene: 4. The CDR3 here is CSGTGSMNTEAFF. Written as DNA, the CDR3 is TGCAGCGGGACAGGGAGCATGAACACTGAAGCTTTCTTT.